These 25 T cell receptor beta chains originate from one sample sequenced in a study of blood T cells in healthy people across ages. A sample-barcoded 5' primer and a J-beta primer mix were used in a second PCR of about 7 to 12 cycles. One entry per CDR3 protein, called by TCRdb with MiXCR from the 5' RACE reads. The sample carries around 710,000 distinct CDR3 sequences, about 40% recorded once. Material: blood. These receptors came from a woman aged 55 to 70 in good health.

Only a few counts were recorded for this clonotype. The chain recombines TRBV10-3 with TRBJ2-7, with 9 bases lining up with TRBD2. Germline CDR1 and CDR2: ENHRY and SYGVKD. The V and J ends lost 5 bases and 1 base, in that order; junction bases with no gene match: 12. There are 17 residues in the CDR3. CDR3 DNA sequence: TGTGCCATCAGTCTACTAGCGGGTTTGGAGGTTTCCTACGAGCAGTACTTC. Amino acid sequence: CAISLLAGLEVSYEQYF.

As concerns this clonotype: A read error may produce the germline difference seen at one junction end. The chain joins TRBV7-2 to TRBJ2-1; possible D gene TRBD2, 5 bases. There are 17 residues in the CDR3. In germline, CDR1 is SGHTA, CDR2 FQGNSA. This CDR3 is CASTPQSHASSYNERFF. The CDR3 nucleotides are TGTGCCAGCACCCCGCAGTCCCACGCTAGCTCCTACAATGAGCGGTTCTTC. Based on the CDR3 plus reference TRBV7-2 and TRBJ2-1, the full variable domain is GAGVSQSPSNKVTEKGKDVELRCDPISGHTALYWYRQSLGQGLEFLIYFQGNSAPDKSGLPSDRFSAERTGGSVSTLTIQRTQQEDSAVYLCASTPQSHASSYNERFFGPGTRLTVL.

This clonotype has a handful of counts. CDR3 in DNA: TGTGCCAGCAGACCCGGGACGGACACCTACGAGCAGTACTTC. Translating gives CASRPGTDTYEQYF. V and J are TRBV6-5 and TRBJ2-7, with D perhaps TRBD1 or TRBD2 (5 bases each). Germline V lookup: CDR1 MNHEY, CDR2 SVGAGI. Between the trimmed V and J ends, which lost 6 bases and 2 bases, there was a span of 14 bases. The CDR3 covers 14 residues.

The CDR3 here is CASSLQGAGTEAFF. The CDR3 bases are TGTGCCAGCAGTTTACAGGGGGCCGGCACTGAAGCTTTCTTT. The chain joins TRBV12-3 or TRBV12-4 to TRBJ1-1; TRBD1 aligns across 8 bases. This CDR3 comprises 14 residues. With V trimmed by 2 bases and J by 4 bases, 3 bases remained unmatched.

This clonotype was seen a few times. The chain couples TRBV20-1 to TRBJ1-1; 7 bases are a match to TRBD1. V lost 5 bases, J lost 10 bases, and 7 bases stayed unmatched. The CDR3 sequence is 11 residues long. Per the germline V gene, CDR1 is DFQATT and CDR2 is SNEGSKA (reference sequence). The CDR3 bases are TGCAGTGCTTCACAGGGGTTAAGAGCTTTCTTT. This codes for CSASQGLRAFF.

The chain employs TRBV4-2 and TRBJ2-5; 8 nucleotides line up with TRBD2. Per germline, CDR1 LGHNA and CDR2 YNFKEQ. This CDR3 has 17 amino acids. V was pared by 0 bases and J by 3 bases, with 9 bases of the junction left unmatched. CDR3 loop: CASSQDMAGGVKETQYF. The CDR3 nucleotides are TGTGCCAGCAGCCAAGATATGGCCGGGGGGGTAAAAGAGACCCAGTACTTC.

The chain uses TRBV29-1 and TRBJ2-5, with no clear D. Trimming cost V 3 bases and J 6 bases, with 17 bases left between them. From germline, CDR1 is SQVTM and CDR2 ANQGSEA. The CDR3 loop spans 14 amino acids. The CDR3 bases are TGCAGCGTTGATAGCCAAACTAAGAGAAAGACCCAGTACTTC. This translates into CSVDSQTKRKTQYF. The entire variable domain, with the rest obtained from reference TRBV29-1 and TRBJ2-5, is as follows: SAVISQKPSRDICQRGTSLTIQCQVDSQVTMMFWYRQQPGQSLTLIATANQGSEATYESGFVIDKFPISRPNLTFSTLTVSNMSPEDSSIYLCSVDSQTKRKTQYFGPGTRLLVL.

The gene calls are TRBV20-1 and TRBJ2-7, with D perhaps matching TRBD1 (7 bases). CDR1 and CDR2 (germline): DFQATT, SNEGSKA (reference sequence). The CDR3 consists of 16 residues. The V gene lost 3 bases and the J gene lost 3 bases, with 21 bases spanning the gap. This CDR3 reads CSASSGPQGGFYEQYF. The CDR3 DNA is TGCAGTGCTAGCTCGGGCCCTCAGGGGGGCTTCTACGAGCAGTACTTC.

The rearrangement joins TRBV4-1 to TRBJ2-1; D is undetermined. The length of the CDR3 is 13 residues. V was cut by 1 base and J by 7 bases, with 8 bases left in between. Germline V gene data show CDR1 as MGHRA and CDR2 as YSYEKL. The CDR3: CASSQVQPNEQFF. CDR3 nucleotide sequence: TGCGCCAGCAGCCAAGTCCAGCCAAATGAGCAGTTCTTC.

Remarks on this clonotype: Given a much more abundant clone one base away, this may be a read error. The rearrangement joins TRBV11-2 to TRBJ2-1; the D is unclear. The CDR3 is made up of 14 amino acids. The germline V and J ends were trimmed by 10 bases and 3 bases, with 16 bases remaining between them. The germline gives CDR1 SGHAT, CDR2 FQNNGV. The CDR3 DNA reads TGTGCCACCTCACCGACGGCCTTCTACAATGAGCAGTTCTTC. Translating gives CATSPTAFYNEQFF.

The V call is TRBV12-3 or TRBV12-4, the J call TRBJ1-2; D unresolved. The length of the CDR3 is 13 residues. The V and J ends lost 2 bases and 1 base respectively, with 5 bases between them. The CDR3 coding sequence is TGTGCCAGCAGTTTAAGGGATAACTATGGCTACACCTTC. Amino acids: CASSLRDNYGYTF.

The chain's CDR3 is CASSQMGGTVTEAFF. CDR3 nucleotides: TGTGCCAGCAGCCAAATGGGGGGGACAGTAACTGAAGCTTTCTTT. The chain uses TRBV14 and TRBJ1-1; 7 bases line up with TRBD1. Trimming took 2 bases from V and 5 from J; bases not matched to a gene: 8. Germline loops: CDR1 SGHDN, CDR2 FVKESK. This CDR3 contains 15 residues.

This clonotype was counted only a few times. The V call is TRBV4-3, the J call TRBJ2-1, with 9 bases that match TRBD2. The CDR3 spans 20 residues. Looked up from germline, CDR1 is LGHNA and CDR2 is YSLEER. V lost 2 bases to trimming and J lost 4 bases; unmatched junction nucleotides: 18. CDR3 region: CASSQKMPSPTSGNYNEQFF. The CDR3 coding sequence is TGCGCCAGCAGCCAAAAGATGCCCAGCCCGACTAGCGGCAATTACAATGAGCAGTTCTTC.

The sample holds a few counts of this clonotype. This chain connects TRBV6-1 to TRBJ2-5; D tentatively reads TRBD1 or TRBD2 (5 bases each). V was clipped by 4 bases and J by 5 bases, with 23 bases between them. Germline CDR1 reads MNHNS; CDR2 reads SASEGT. This CDR3 has 17 amino acids. CDR3 loop: CASSASGTFRGRETQYF. The CDR3 bases are TGTGCCAGCAGTGCTTCCGGGACCTTCCGGGGAAGGGAGACCCAGTACTTC.

V gene TRBV30 combines with J gene TRBJ1-1; D is possibly TRBD1 (5 bases). CDR1 is GTSNPN, CDR2 SVGIG, per germline (reference sequence). Trimming removed 3 bases at V and 3 bases at J, with 11 bases between. This CDR3 is 13 amino acids long. CDR3 nucleotides: TGTGCCTGGAGCCTACAGGAAGACACTGAAGCTTTCTTT. Amino acids: CAWSLQEDTEAFF.

This clonotype showed up just a few times. A much larger clone differs from this one at a single base, so this may be a read error. The gene calls are TRBV12-3 or TRBV12-4 and TRBJ1-2; D call uncertain. The CDR3 consists of 14 residues. Trimming took 5 bases from V and 1 from J, leaving 11 bases between them. In DNA form, the CDR3 reads TGTGCCAGCAGTGCCGGACGGGATAACTATGGCTACACCTTC. Translation gives CASSAGRDNYGYTF.

The rearrangement links TRBV3-1 to TRBJ2-1; 13 nucleotides line up with TRBD2. V gave up 4 bases and J gave up 8 bases; unmatched junction bases: 5. In germline, CDR1 is LGHDT, CDR2 YNNKEL (reference sequence). This CDR3 is built from 15 residues. CDR3 region: CASSPGTSGMDEQFF. In nucleotides, the CDR3 is TGTGCCAGCAGCCCGGGGACTAGCGGGATGGATGAGCAGTTCTTC.

In the case of this clonotype: A much larger clone sits a single nucleotide away, making a read error possible. The rearrangement uses TRBV29-1 and TRBJ2-1, with D perhaps being TRBD1 or TRBD2 (6 bases each). The J call may be incorrect, as the DNA end agrees better with TRBJ2-7. The CDR3 covers 14 residues. Looked up from germline, CDR1 is SQVTM and CDR2 is ANQGSEA. The CDR3 is CSVPGDFSYNEQYF. DNA for the CDR3: TGCAGCGTTCCAGGGGACTTCTCCTACAATGAGCAGTACTTC.

There are a few counts of this clonotype. The V call is TRBV20-1, the J call TRBJ2-7, with 7 positions matching TRBD2. CDR1 is DFQATT and CDR2 is SNEGSKA in the germline V gene (reference sequence). The J segment lost 2 bases and the V segment lost 2 bases, leaving 6 bases of the junction unmatched. This CDR3 region has 14 residues. CDR3 protein: CSARSGGLPYEQYF. The CDR3 region has the DNA TGCAGTGCTAGATCGGGAGGTTTGCCCTACGAGCAGTACTTC.

This clonotype occurred a few times. The chain employs TRBV6-6 and TRBJ2-1; D not resolved. V gave up 6 bases and J gave up 6 bases, with 15 bases separating them. The germline CDR1 and CDR2 sequences are MNHNY and SVGAGI (reference sequence). CDR3 size: 14 residues. The CDR3 DNA follows: TGTGCCAGCAGCCTCCTCCCCGGCCCCAATGAGCAGTTCTTC. Protein product: CASSLLPGPNEQFF.

The chain couples TRBV7-2 to TRBJ2-3; 8 positions match TRBD2. V lost 0 bases, J lost 2 bases, and 7 bases stayed unmatched. Germline V gene sequence: CDR1 SGHTA, CDR2 FQGNSA. CDR3 size: 17 residues. The DNA for the CDR3 is TGTGCCAGCAGCTTAGCACGGGGGGGCCTTGTCACAGATACGCAGTATTTT. Translated: CASSLARGGLVTDTQYF.

The V and J genes are TRBV29-1 and TRBJ2-1, with D unclear. The CDR3 totals 13 residues. Trimming shortened V by 3 bases and J by 5 bases, and 11 bases separated the two germline ends. The germline gives CDR1 SQVTM, CDR2 ANQGSEA. The DNA for the CDR3 is TGCAGCGTTGAGGGCCCAACCCACAATGAGCAGTTCTTC. Protein sequence: CSVEGPTHNEQFF.

This clonotype was picked up a small number of times. The chain combines TRBV12-3 or TRBV12-4 with TRBJ2-7; TRBD1 matches at 7 bases. V gave up 6 bases and J gave up 3 bases; unmatched junction bases: 8. The CDR3 extends over 14 amino acids. The CDR3 loop reads CASSLGTEYYEQYF. CDR3 DNA: TGTGCCAGCAGCCTGGGGACAGAATACTACGAGCAGTACTTC.

This clonotype was observed a few times. The V call is TRBV6-1, the J call TRBJ2-1, with TRBD1 matching 7 bases. V was clipped by 10 bases and J by 4 bases; unmatched bases: 7. Germline V gene lookup returns CDR1 MNHNS and CDR2 SASEGT. This CDR3 spans 13 amino acids. CDR3 nucleotides: TGTGCCATCGACAGGGATACGTACAATGAGCAGTTCTTC. The encoded protein is CAIDRDTYNEQFF.

This clonotype was counted between two and nine times. This sequence joins TRBV10-3 and TRBJ1-2, with 7 bases lining up with TRBD1. The CDR3 covers 12 residues. The V and J ends lost 7 bases and 7 bases, in that order; junction bases with no gene match: 6. Germline V gene data show CDR1 as ENHRY and CDR2 as SYGVKD. Here the CDR3 DNA reads TGTGCCATCACAGGGGGAAAGGGTGGCTACACCTTC. Amino acid sequence: CAITGGKGGYTF.